This T cell receptor (beta chain) was obtained from a study of cytomegalovirus exposure and HLA in healthy donors (dated by TCRdb to the late 2010s). About the investigation overall: In an earlier analysis of approximately 500 of the donors, 250 to 350 Gb of sequence data and some 120 million unique TCR beta sequences from 150 million to 200 million T cells were reported. A later genetic analysis took genome-wide SNP genotypes for about three fifths of the 666 donors and used that subset as a discovery cohort. The T cell repertoires of roughly 660 subjects were profiled by immunosequencing and related to cytomegalovirus serostatus. Several DR-DQ haplotypes were treated as single units for association and clustering because of strong linkage in the cohort. The aim of the study was to test whether cataloging public T cell receptors could identify signatures of past pathogen exposure. HLA typing included class I and class II loci at four-digit resolution. In an earlier analysis of 587 of the donors, high-throughput TCR beta sequencing was used to judge whether each TCR beta V gene segment behaved as functional or pseudogenic. Donor age, sex, ethnicity and CMV serostatus were compiled together with the repertoire data. A separate validation cohort of 100 to 150 different subjects was used in addition to the 666-subject first cohort. To predict cytomegalovirus infection status, the study brought together high-throughput TCR immunosequencing, statistical association of individual TCRs with disease status, and machine learning. Typing coverage differed by locus: A, B, C, DRB1 and DQB1 were typed in about 620-640 donors, DQA1 in approximately 520, DPA1 in some 600, and DPB1 in just under 490. An early release covering approximately 600 HLA-typed donors comprised about 320 gigabases of sequencing data and roughly 86 million unique TCR sequences. To study patterns of TCR occurrence, a later analysis re-analyzed previously published TCR beta repertoires from hundreds of donors and added high-resolution HLA genotyping. The later analysis used no new phenotypic data to find candidate immune exposures, relying instead on TCR beta sequences and their occurrence across donors. Every discovery cohort repertoire had been produced on one sequencing platform. Among roughly 400 genotyped donors of the cohort, an average of around 240,000 unique TCR beta nucleotide sequences was sequenced per donor, of which about 20% were non-productive. The genetic ancestry cluster associated with self-reported Caucasian donors included 81% of the approximately 430 genotyped donors. The investigation overall reported the following: Because counts were too low, roughly 18 rarely observed V segments, including chromosome 9 orphons, were left out of the earlier analysis of some 600 of the donors. According to the authors, the approach could potentially be generalized to other disease states and immunological phenotypes. A later analysis found that HLA-associated TCR beta chains were more clonally expanded and had lower generation probabilities than equally common non-associated chains. For the cohort, immune exposure information was limited to CMV serostatus. Linkage disequilibrium might explain the correlated functional status among segregating V segments, but an unknown experimental factor could not be excluded. The 87-base-pair reads could not distinguish some IMGT-functional V segments, including TRBV6-2 and TRBV6-3, so those segments were excluded. V-gene and J-gene trimming of TCR beta chains was associated with a missense DCLRE1C variant in a later genetic analysis, and the association was replicated in an independent cohort. In a later analysis, most CMV-associated TCR beta chains were found to appear HLA-restricted, with HLA associations seemingly driven largely by CMV exposure. A cluster of highly shared sequence variants was judged likely to represent a technical artifact of the sequencing pipeline. An earlier analysis of some 560 of the donors showed that most TCR beta V segments appeared in productive rearrangements either about 87% or about 30% of the time, which broadly matched IMGT annotations. The classifier was reported to diagnose cytomegalovirus status with high specificity and sensitivity in both the original and validation cohorts. At a false discovery rate of 0.05, a later analysis linked about 17,000 TCR beta sequences to specific HLA alleles. According to a later analysis, TCR association rates differed among HLA loci, with DRB1 alleles showing the most associated TCRs and HLA-C alleles showing the fewest. Across donors, most TCR sequences were observed very rarely, whereas some public TCRs were present in many individuals. HLA typing was unavailable for some donors at each locus, so association tests used only the typed subset. Roughly uniform sequencing depth across donors was assumed in presence/absence analyses, although this assumption may not hold. A further reported finding was that TCR beta sequences accurately predicted the HLA-A and HLA-B alleles for most subjects in the first cohort. In the study, around 150 TCR beta chains were listed as associated with cytomegalovirus. According to a later analysis, parvovirus B19, influenza, CMV and Epstein-Barr virus appeared linked to several top co-occurrence clusters. According to a later genetic analysis, donors in an Asian-associated ancestry cluster had fewer N-insertions in productive TCRs than the approximately 690-donor mean. Assigning TCR associations to individual alleles was difficult when HLA alleles, especially DR and DQ, strongly co-occurred. Three of the identified cytomegalovirus-associated TCR beta chains were confirmed in vitro to be specific for cytomegalovirus antigens. In this cohort, only TCR beta chains were sequenced, and detectable features were limited by the absence of alpha or paired-chain data.

Turning to this clone: Its antigen specificity is not known. Base-call qualities are not available, and no considerably larger clone is one nucleotide away.

The cohort comprised hundreds of healthy bone marrow donors. Cohort members were all nominally healthy when sampled, although unrecorded immune exposures were likely present. The donor tested CMV seropositive, placing the donor among the 289 seropositive members of the cohort. A peripheral blood sample was provided by each donor, and peripheral blood mononuclear cells were used for TCR beta sequencing. The Qiagen DNeasy Blood Extraction Kit was used to extract genomic DNA from the blood cell samples. The library came from the immunoSEQ multiplex PCR assay. For the multiplex PCR, a mixture combining 60 forward primers for TCR Vbeta segments and 13 reverse primers for TCR Jbeta segments was used. The CDR3 region of rearranged TCR beta genes was amplified from genomic DNA with a multiplex PCR assay. The amplified TCR beta libraries were sequenced on the Illumina HiSeq System as 87-base-pair reads. In the paper's pipeline: A later analysis counted some 80 million unique TCR beta chains across the roughly 700 repertoires, and roughly 10 million of these chains were shared by at least two donors. Raw reads were error-corrected and collapsed into unique sequences with a nearest-neighbor algorithm that merged closely related sequences to remove PCR and sequencing errors. CDR3 sequences were aligned to IMGT reference sequences to assign V, D and J gene segments. For a sequence to be retained, a match of at least six nucleotides was required to both a V gene segment and a J gene segment. Rearrangements were classified as productive when the CDR3 lacked stop codons and remained in frame with V and J, and all other rearrangements were classified as non-productive. CDR3 was defined by IMGT convention, running from the second conserved V-encoded cysteine to the conserved J-encoded phenylalanine. Sequences without an unambiguous match to a single V gene segment were excluded from the earlier analysis of several hundred of the donors. In an earlier analysis of approximately 560 of the donors, a V segment was called functional when productive rearrangements were above 56.7%, and segregating when the standard deviation between donors exceeded 5%. A statistical classification framework was built to diagnose cytomegalovirus status from the catalog of TCR beta chain sequences. In a later analysis, V and J genes were assigned by comparing TCR nucleotide sequences against IMGT/GENE-DB human TR gene sequences. In a later analysis, CDR3 sequences and most-parsimonious VDJ recombination scenarios were assigned using the TCRdist pipeline. In a later analysis, each TCR beta chain was defined by its CDR3 amino acid sequence together with its V-gene family, and reads lacking a unique V-gene family were excluded. In a later analysis, nearly 600 highly shared, low-generation-probability nucleotide sequences were removed to address suspected cross-contamination and a sequencing artifact. For each public chain, a later analysis derived a clonal expansion index from normalized ranks of inferred template counts within each repertoire. In a later analysis, generation probabilities were computed with a VDJ recombination model fitted to out-of-frame rearrangements, and the resulting probabilities were checked against IGoR. In a later analysis, TCR-TCR, TCR-HLA and TCR-CMV co-occurrence was scored with hypergeometric tests, and a repertoire-size bias correction was applied to TCR pairs. A later analysis estimated false discovery rates by permuting HLA or CMV assignments 20 times. A later analysis grouped co-occurring TCRs with DBSCAN, adding TCRdist sequence similarity when clustering within HLA-allele-positive subsets. Repertoires with fewer than 30,000 or more than 120,000 public chains, plus five repertoires with anomalous nucleotide sharing, were excluded from co-occurrence clustering. Sourced from immuneACCESS, this table was stored by TCRdb with only in-frame sequences that have V and J called. A share of the clones is absent; for the studies checked, an unresolved V gene accounts for under half, and the remainder has no known explanation. V, J and clone size reflect that table, while D and trimming were determined from the DNA. Recorded for this sample are 150,000 or so clones; roughly 78% of them occurred a single time. The ten top clones hold roughly 3.2% of the sample.

Taken from cysteine to phenylalanine, the CDR3 has 14 residues. The retained sequence is limited to the CDR3, 42 bases, with the frame set at the first base. The germline ends are 10 bases apart after V is trimmed by 1 base and J by 4 bases. CDR1 MNHEY and CDR2 SVGAGI are derived from the germline V gene. Specimen: PBMCs. The rearranged chain carries TRBV6-5 and TRBJ1-1; no D gene is confidently identified. The clonotype comes from a man between 18 and 29 years old in good health and CMV-seropositive. In nucleotide form, the sequence is TGTGCCAGCAGTTACTGGGCGGGAAGCACTGAAGCTTTCTTT. Its translation is CASSYWAGSTEAFF.